This is a list of T cell receptor beta chains from one sample in a study of blood T cells in healthy people across ages. Each CDR3 protein gets one entry after TCRdb re-called the 5' RACE reads with MiXCR. The profile shows approximately 810,000 distinct CDR3 sequences, around 36% of them singletons. Material: blood. All receptors derive from a man between 18 and 29 years old in good health. Both conserved end residues are part of each CDR3. The order of the fields is clone size, V gene, J gene, D gene, CDR3 DNA, CDR3 protein. The D gene is left open where the match is weak. A clone size is listed for some rows: how often the clone was seen (once, few, many), or a class if it is expanded.

>.|TRBV6-6|TRBJ2-3|.
TGTGCCAGCGGGACGCAGTATTTT
CASGTQYF
>few|TRBV5-6|TRBJ1-6|.
TGTGCCAGCAGCTCCTGGAGGGGATCAAAAATTTCACCCCTCCACTTT
CASSSWRGSKISPLHF
>once|TRBV7-3|TRBJ2-1|TRBD2
TGTGCCAGCAGCCCGACTAGCGGGGGGATGAATGAGCAGTTCTTC
CASSPTSGGMNEQFF
>.|TRBV20-1|TRBJ2-6|.
TGCAGTGCTAGAGCTCCCTGGAGCCTGGGGGCCAACGTCCTGACTTTC
CSARAPWSLGANVLTF
>.|TRBV29-1|TRBJ2-7|.
TGCAGCGTCGCCGACAGTGTTCGGTATGCGCAGTACTTC
CSVADSVRYAQYF
>.|TRBV4-3|TRBJ1-4|.
TGCGCCAGCAGCCAAGAGGCGGGTGAAAAACTGTTTTTT
CASSQEAGEKLFF
>.|TRBV2|TRBJ1-4|.
TGTGCCAGCAGTGAGGGTACGCCTAATGAAAAACTGTTTTTT
CASSEGTPNEKLFF
>.|TRBV12-3/TRBV12-4|TRBJ1-1|TRBD1
TGTGCCAGCGGTTTAGGACAGGGGAACAGTGAAGCTTTCTTT
CASGLGQGNSEAFF
>many|TRBV6-4|TRBJ2-4|.
TGTGCCAGCAGTTTGGACAGCCAAAACATTCAGTACTTC
CASSLDSQNIQYF
>.|TRBV7-6|TRBJ2-2|.
TGTGCCAGCAGCTCCCCATGGGCAGGGCCGAACACCGGGGAGCTGTTTTTT
CASSSPWAGPNTGELFF
>few|TRBV5-1|TRBJ2-1|.
TGCGCCAGCAGTTTGGACTCGTGGCAGTTCTTC
CASSLDSWQFF
>.|TRBV7-2|TRBJ1-5|.
TGTGCCAGCAGCTTAGTGGGGCAACATAGCAATCAGCCCCAGCATTTT
CASSLVGQHSNQPQHF
>few|TRBV2|TRBJ1-4|.
TGTGCCAGCAGGACAGTCGTAGGGACGACCGGGGGAAAACTGTTTTTT
CASRTVVGTTGGKLFF
>few|TRBV20-1|TRBJ2-3|.
TGCAGTGCTCTTAGGGGCCCAAGCACAGATACGCAGTATTTT
CSALRGPSTDTQYF
>.|TRBV20-1|TRBJ2-3|TRBD2
TGCAGTGCTAGCCAACTAGCGGGGGACACAGATACGCAGTATTTT
CSASQLAGDTDTQYF
>.|TRBV2|TRBJ1-1|TRBD1
TGTGCCAGCAGGATACAGGGGGTTCTGACTGAAGCTTTCTTT
CASRIQGVLTEAFF
>few|TRBV20-1|TRBJ2-1|.
TGCAGTGCTAGATCGCAGGGGTGGAATGAGCAGTTCTTC
CSARSQGWNEQFF
>few|TRBV9|TRBJ2-3|TRBD2
TGTGCCAGCAAAGGAACTAGCGGCACAGATACGCAGTATTTT
CASKGTSGTDTQYF
>.|TRBV6-2/TRBV6-3|TRBJ2-1|TRBD2
TGTGCCAGCAGTCCCCCTGCGGGGGTCTACAATGAGCAGTTCTTC
CASSPPAGVYNEQFF
>.|TRBV5-6|TRBJ2-5|.
TGTGCCAGCAACTTGGCGCAGGGTCAAGAGACCCAGTACTTC
CASNLAQGQETQYF
>.|TRBV12-5|TRBJ2-2|TRBD1
TGTGCTAGTGGTTGGCTACCGGGACAGGGGAGCACCGGGGAGCTGTTTTTT
CASGWLPGQGSTGELFF
>.|TRBV3-1|TRBJ1-1|.
TGTGCCAGCAGCCGGGAAGGCCAGACTGAAGCTTTCTTT
CASSREGQTEAFF
>many|TRBV7-2|TRBJ2-5|.
TGTGCCAGCAGCTTAGACTCTTGGGGGTACCAAGAGACCCAGTACTTC
CASSLDSWGYQETQYF
>.|TRBV4-3|TRBJ2-2|.
TGCGCCAGCAGCCCCGGGACGGTGAACACCGGGGAGCTGTTTTTT
CASSPGTVNTGELFF
>.|TRBV5-6|TRBJ2-1|.
TGTGCCAGCAGCGTGGCCCCGGGTCCCTACAATGAACAGTTCTTC
CASSVAPGPYNEQFF
>few|TRBV18|TRBJ2-7|TRBD2
TGTGCCAGCTCGCTCACTAGCGGGGGGCCGAACAATGAGCAGTACTTC
CASSLTSGGPNNEQYF
>many|TRBV2|TRBJ2-3|.
TGTGCCAGCAGCCCCGCGCTAGGGACGAGCACAGATACGCAGTATTTT
CASSPALGTSTDTQYF
>.|TRBV5-5|TRBJ2-3|TRBD2
TGTGCCAGCAGCTCGACTAGCGGGGGGCAACTCGCTACGCAGTATTTT
CASSSTSGGQLATQYF
>few|TRBV28|TRBJ1-1|.
TGTGCCAGCGGAGACCCGGGGACTGAAGCTTTCTTT
CASGDPGTEAFF
>few|TRBV20-1|TRBJ2-5|TRBD2
TGCAGTGCCCCCCGGGGGGGGCCCTACAATGAGCAGTACTTC
CSAPRGGPYNEQYF
>.|TRBV7-2|TRBJ2-1|.
TGTGCCAGCAGCTCGGACGACAATGAGCAGTTCTTC
CASSSDDNEQFF
>.|TRBV9|TRBJ2-1|.
TGTGCCAGCAGCGGGGCCGCCCACAATGAGCAGTTCTTC
CASSGAAHNEQFF
>.|TRBV7-8|TRBJ2-7|TRBD1
TGTGCCAGCAGCTTAAAGGACAGGGAGGTCTACGAGCAGTACTTC
CASSLKDREVYEQYF
>many|TRBV7-3|TRBJ2-3|TRBD2
TGTGCCAGCAGCTTATTCGGGGGGAGAGGCACAGATACGCAGTATTTT
CASSLFGGRGTDTQYF
>.|TRBV9|TRBJ2-5|.
TGTGCCGGCAGCGTAGGTGTCGGAGAGCAAGAGACCCAGTACTTC
CAGSVGVGEQETQYF
>.|TRBV20-1|TRBJ1-1|.
TGCAGTGCTAGCCCTCCTTTGACAATGAACACTGAAGCTTTCTTT
CSASPPLTMNTEAFF
>.|TRBV5-1|TRBJ1-6|.
TGCGCCAGCAGCTTGGGGGAAACAGCAGGTTCACCCCTCCACTTT
CASSLGETAGSPLHF
>once|TRBV7-2|TRBJ2-3|TRBD2
TGTGCCAGCAGCCAGGTCTATAGCGGGGGGGGAACATTAAGCACAGATACGCAGTATTTT
CASSQVYSGGGTLSTDTQYF
>.|TRBV28|TRBJ2-5|.
TGTGCCAGCAAGGAAGGGAAAGAGACCCAGTACTTC
CASKEGKETQYF
>once|TRBV3-1|TRBJ2-7|.
TGTGCCAGCAGCCATCGAGGGGCCTACGAGCAGTACTTC
CASSHRGAYEQYF
>.|TRBV18|TRBJ2-5|.
TGTGCCAGCTCACCATACAGGGAAGAGACCCAGTACTTC
CASSPYREETQYF
>few|TRBV6-5|TRBJ1-1|.
TGTGCCAGCAGCTCCTCGCAGGGTTTACATCAGAGCACTGAAGCTTTCTTT
CASSSSQGLHQSTEAFF
>.|TRBV5-1|TRBJ2-5|.
TGCGCCAGCAGCTTGGAGGTAGGGCGGGGGACAACGAATAAAGAGACCCAGTACTTC
CASSLEVGRGTTNKETQYF
>few|TRBV20-1|TRBJ2-1|.
TGCAGTGCTAGTATAAGCGGCGGGCGCAATGAGCAGTTCTTC
CSASISGGRNEQFF
>.|TRBV12-3/TRBV12-4|TRBJ2-2|.
TGTGCCAGCAGAAGGGACTCCGGGGAGCTGTTTTTT
CASRRDSGELFF